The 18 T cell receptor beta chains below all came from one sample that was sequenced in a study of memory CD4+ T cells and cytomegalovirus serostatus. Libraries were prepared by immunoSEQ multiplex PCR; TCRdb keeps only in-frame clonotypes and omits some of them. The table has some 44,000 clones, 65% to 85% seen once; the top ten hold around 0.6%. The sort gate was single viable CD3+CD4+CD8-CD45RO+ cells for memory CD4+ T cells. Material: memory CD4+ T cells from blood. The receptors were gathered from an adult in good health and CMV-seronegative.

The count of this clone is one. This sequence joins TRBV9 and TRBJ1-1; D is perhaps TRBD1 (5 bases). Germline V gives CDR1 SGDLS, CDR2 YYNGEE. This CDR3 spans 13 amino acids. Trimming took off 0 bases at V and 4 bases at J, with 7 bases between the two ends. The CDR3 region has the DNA TGTGCCAGCAGCGTAGGTGGGACCACTGAAGCTTTCTTT. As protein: CASSVGGTTEAFF.

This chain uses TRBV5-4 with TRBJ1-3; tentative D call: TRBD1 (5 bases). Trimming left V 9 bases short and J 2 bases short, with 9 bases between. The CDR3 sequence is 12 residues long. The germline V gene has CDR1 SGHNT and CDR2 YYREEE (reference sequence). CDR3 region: CATGAAGNTIYF. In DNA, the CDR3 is TGTGCCACTGGGGCAGCTGGAAACACCATATATTTT.

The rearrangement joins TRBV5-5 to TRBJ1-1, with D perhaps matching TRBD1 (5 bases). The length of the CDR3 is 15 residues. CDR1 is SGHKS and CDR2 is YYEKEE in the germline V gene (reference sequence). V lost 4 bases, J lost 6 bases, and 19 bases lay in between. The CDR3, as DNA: TGTGCCAGCAGCCCATATGTCGGGGGTCGGGCTGAAGCTTTCTTT. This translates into CASSPYVGGRAEAFF. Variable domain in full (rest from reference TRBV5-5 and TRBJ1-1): DAGVTQSPTHLIKTRGQQVTLRCSPISGHKSVSWYQQVLGQGPQFIFQYYEKEERGRGNFPDRFSARQFPNYSSELNVNALLLGDSALYLCASSPYVGGRAEAFFGQGTRLTVV.

The CDR3, as DNA: TGTGCCAGCAGCATTACAGGGGGAAGCACTGAAGCTTTCTTT. Translation gives CASSITGGSTEAFF. The genes are TRBV7-2 and TRBJ1-1; 8 bases fit TRBD1. The CDR3 is 14 residues long. Germline V CDR1 and CDR2: SGHTA, FQGNSA. The trim removed 5 bases at V and 4 bases at J, leaving 6 bases unmatched.

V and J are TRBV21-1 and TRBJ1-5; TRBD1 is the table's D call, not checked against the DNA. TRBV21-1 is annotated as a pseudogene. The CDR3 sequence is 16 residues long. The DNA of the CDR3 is TGTGCCAGCACCTTAAACAGGGACCCGCATGATCAGCCCCAGCATTTT. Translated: CASTLNRDPHDQPQHF.

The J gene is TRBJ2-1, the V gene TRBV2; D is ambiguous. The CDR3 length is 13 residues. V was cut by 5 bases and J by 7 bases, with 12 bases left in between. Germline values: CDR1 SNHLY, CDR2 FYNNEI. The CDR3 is CASSTGPGNEQFF. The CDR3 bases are TGTGCCAGCAGTACCGGGCCCGGTAATGAGCAGTTCTTC.

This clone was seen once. DNA of the CDR3: TGTGCCAGCAGCCGCCGGGACTTCGGAACTCAGCCCCAGCATTTT. Residues: CASSRRDFGTQPQHF. The chain employs TRBV5-6 and TRBJ1-5; possible D gene TRBD1, 5 bases. V was shortened by 4 bases and J by 6 bases, with 17 bases between the two germline ends. Germline V gives CDR1 SGHDT, CDR2 YYEEEE. The CDR3 contains 15 residues.

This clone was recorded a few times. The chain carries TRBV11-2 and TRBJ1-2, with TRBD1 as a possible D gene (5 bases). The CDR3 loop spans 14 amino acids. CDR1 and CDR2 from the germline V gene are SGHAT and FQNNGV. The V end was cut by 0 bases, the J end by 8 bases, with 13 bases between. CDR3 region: CASSLDRDGPGYTF. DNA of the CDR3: TGTGCCAGCAGCTTAGATCGGGACGGGCCGGGCTACACCTTC.

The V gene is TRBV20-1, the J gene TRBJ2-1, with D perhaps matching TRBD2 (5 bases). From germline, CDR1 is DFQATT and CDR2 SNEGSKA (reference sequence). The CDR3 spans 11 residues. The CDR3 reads CGLAGSHEQFF. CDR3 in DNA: TGCGGCCTAGCCGGTAGCCATGAGCAGTTCTTC.

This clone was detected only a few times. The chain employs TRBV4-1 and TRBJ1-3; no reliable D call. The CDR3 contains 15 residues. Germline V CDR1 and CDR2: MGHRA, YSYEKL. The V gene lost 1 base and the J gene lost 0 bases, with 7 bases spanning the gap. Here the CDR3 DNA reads TGCGCCAGCAGCCAAGGTCCTCGCTCTGGAAACACCATATATTTT. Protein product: CASSQGPRSGNTIYF.

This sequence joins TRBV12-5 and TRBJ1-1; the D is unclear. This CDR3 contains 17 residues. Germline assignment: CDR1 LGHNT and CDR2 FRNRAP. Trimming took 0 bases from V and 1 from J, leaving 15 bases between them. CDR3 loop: CASGLVRLPERNTEAFF. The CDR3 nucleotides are TGTGCTAGTGGTTTGGTACGTCTTCCGGAGCGGAACACTGAAGCTTTCTTT.

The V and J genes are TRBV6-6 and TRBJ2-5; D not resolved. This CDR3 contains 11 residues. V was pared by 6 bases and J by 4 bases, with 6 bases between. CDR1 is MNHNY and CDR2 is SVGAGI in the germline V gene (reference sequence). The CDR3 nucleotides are TGTGCCAGCAGGGTAGGAGAGACCCAGTACTTC. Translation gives CASRVGETQYF.

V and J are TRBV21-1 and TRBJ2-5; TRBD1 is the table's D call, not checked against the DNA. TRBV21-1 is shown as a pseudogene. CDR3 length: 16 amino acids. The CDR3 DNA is TGTGCCAGCAGCAAACCCGGGACAGAGGATCAAGAGACCCAGTACTTC. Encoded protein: CASSKPGTEDQETQYF.

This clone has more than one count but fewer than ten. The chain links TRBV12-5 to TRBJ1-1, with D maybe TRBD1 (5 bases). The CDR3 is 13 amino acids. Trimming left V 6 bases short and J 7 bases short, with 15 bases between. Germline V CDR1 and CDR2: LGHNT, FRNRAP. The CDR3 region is CASGIGLGVEAFF. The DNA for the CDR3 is TGTGCTAGTGGCATCGGCCTAGGGGTTGAAGCTTTCTTT.

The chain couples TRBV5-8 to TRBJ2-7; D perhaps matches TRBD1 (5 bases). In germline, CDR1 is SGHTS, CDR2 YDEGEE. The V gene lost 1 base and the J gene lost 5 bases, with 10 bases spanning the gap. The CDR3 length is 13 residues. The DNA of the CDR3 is TGTGCCAGCAGCTTGTGGGGCGCAGACGAGCAGTACTTC. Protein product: CASSLWGADEQYF.

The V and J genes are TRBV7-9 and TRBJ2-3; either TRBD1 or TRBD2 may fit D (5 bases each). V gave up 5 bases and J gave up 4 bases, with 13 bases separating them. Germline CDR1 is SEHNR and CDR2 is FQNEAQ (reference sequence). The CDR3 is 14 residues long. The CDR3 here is CASSVGDWADTQYF. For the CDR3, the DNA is TGTGCCAGCAGCGTGGGGGATTGGGCAGATACGCAGTATTTT.

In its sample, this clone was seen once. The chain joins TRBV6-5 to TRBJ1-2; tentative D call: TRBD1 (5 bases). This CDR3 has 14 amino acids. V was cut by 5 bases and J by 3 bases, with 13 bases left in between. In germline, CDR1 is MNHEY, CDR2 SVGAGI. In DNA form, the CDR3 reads TGTGCCAGCAGTGGGACCGGGACGGACTATGGCTACACCTTC. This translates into CASSGTGTDYGYTF.

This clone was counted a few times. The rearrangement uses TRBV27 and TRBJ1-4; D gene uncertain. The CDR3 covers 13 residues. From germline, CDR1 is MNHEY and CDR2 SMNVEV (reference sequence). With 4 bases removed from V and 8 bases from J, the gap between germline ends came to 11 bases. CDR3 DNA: TGTGCCAGCAGTTCCCGTTTTGACGAAAAACTGTTTTTT. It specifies CASSSRFDEKLFF.